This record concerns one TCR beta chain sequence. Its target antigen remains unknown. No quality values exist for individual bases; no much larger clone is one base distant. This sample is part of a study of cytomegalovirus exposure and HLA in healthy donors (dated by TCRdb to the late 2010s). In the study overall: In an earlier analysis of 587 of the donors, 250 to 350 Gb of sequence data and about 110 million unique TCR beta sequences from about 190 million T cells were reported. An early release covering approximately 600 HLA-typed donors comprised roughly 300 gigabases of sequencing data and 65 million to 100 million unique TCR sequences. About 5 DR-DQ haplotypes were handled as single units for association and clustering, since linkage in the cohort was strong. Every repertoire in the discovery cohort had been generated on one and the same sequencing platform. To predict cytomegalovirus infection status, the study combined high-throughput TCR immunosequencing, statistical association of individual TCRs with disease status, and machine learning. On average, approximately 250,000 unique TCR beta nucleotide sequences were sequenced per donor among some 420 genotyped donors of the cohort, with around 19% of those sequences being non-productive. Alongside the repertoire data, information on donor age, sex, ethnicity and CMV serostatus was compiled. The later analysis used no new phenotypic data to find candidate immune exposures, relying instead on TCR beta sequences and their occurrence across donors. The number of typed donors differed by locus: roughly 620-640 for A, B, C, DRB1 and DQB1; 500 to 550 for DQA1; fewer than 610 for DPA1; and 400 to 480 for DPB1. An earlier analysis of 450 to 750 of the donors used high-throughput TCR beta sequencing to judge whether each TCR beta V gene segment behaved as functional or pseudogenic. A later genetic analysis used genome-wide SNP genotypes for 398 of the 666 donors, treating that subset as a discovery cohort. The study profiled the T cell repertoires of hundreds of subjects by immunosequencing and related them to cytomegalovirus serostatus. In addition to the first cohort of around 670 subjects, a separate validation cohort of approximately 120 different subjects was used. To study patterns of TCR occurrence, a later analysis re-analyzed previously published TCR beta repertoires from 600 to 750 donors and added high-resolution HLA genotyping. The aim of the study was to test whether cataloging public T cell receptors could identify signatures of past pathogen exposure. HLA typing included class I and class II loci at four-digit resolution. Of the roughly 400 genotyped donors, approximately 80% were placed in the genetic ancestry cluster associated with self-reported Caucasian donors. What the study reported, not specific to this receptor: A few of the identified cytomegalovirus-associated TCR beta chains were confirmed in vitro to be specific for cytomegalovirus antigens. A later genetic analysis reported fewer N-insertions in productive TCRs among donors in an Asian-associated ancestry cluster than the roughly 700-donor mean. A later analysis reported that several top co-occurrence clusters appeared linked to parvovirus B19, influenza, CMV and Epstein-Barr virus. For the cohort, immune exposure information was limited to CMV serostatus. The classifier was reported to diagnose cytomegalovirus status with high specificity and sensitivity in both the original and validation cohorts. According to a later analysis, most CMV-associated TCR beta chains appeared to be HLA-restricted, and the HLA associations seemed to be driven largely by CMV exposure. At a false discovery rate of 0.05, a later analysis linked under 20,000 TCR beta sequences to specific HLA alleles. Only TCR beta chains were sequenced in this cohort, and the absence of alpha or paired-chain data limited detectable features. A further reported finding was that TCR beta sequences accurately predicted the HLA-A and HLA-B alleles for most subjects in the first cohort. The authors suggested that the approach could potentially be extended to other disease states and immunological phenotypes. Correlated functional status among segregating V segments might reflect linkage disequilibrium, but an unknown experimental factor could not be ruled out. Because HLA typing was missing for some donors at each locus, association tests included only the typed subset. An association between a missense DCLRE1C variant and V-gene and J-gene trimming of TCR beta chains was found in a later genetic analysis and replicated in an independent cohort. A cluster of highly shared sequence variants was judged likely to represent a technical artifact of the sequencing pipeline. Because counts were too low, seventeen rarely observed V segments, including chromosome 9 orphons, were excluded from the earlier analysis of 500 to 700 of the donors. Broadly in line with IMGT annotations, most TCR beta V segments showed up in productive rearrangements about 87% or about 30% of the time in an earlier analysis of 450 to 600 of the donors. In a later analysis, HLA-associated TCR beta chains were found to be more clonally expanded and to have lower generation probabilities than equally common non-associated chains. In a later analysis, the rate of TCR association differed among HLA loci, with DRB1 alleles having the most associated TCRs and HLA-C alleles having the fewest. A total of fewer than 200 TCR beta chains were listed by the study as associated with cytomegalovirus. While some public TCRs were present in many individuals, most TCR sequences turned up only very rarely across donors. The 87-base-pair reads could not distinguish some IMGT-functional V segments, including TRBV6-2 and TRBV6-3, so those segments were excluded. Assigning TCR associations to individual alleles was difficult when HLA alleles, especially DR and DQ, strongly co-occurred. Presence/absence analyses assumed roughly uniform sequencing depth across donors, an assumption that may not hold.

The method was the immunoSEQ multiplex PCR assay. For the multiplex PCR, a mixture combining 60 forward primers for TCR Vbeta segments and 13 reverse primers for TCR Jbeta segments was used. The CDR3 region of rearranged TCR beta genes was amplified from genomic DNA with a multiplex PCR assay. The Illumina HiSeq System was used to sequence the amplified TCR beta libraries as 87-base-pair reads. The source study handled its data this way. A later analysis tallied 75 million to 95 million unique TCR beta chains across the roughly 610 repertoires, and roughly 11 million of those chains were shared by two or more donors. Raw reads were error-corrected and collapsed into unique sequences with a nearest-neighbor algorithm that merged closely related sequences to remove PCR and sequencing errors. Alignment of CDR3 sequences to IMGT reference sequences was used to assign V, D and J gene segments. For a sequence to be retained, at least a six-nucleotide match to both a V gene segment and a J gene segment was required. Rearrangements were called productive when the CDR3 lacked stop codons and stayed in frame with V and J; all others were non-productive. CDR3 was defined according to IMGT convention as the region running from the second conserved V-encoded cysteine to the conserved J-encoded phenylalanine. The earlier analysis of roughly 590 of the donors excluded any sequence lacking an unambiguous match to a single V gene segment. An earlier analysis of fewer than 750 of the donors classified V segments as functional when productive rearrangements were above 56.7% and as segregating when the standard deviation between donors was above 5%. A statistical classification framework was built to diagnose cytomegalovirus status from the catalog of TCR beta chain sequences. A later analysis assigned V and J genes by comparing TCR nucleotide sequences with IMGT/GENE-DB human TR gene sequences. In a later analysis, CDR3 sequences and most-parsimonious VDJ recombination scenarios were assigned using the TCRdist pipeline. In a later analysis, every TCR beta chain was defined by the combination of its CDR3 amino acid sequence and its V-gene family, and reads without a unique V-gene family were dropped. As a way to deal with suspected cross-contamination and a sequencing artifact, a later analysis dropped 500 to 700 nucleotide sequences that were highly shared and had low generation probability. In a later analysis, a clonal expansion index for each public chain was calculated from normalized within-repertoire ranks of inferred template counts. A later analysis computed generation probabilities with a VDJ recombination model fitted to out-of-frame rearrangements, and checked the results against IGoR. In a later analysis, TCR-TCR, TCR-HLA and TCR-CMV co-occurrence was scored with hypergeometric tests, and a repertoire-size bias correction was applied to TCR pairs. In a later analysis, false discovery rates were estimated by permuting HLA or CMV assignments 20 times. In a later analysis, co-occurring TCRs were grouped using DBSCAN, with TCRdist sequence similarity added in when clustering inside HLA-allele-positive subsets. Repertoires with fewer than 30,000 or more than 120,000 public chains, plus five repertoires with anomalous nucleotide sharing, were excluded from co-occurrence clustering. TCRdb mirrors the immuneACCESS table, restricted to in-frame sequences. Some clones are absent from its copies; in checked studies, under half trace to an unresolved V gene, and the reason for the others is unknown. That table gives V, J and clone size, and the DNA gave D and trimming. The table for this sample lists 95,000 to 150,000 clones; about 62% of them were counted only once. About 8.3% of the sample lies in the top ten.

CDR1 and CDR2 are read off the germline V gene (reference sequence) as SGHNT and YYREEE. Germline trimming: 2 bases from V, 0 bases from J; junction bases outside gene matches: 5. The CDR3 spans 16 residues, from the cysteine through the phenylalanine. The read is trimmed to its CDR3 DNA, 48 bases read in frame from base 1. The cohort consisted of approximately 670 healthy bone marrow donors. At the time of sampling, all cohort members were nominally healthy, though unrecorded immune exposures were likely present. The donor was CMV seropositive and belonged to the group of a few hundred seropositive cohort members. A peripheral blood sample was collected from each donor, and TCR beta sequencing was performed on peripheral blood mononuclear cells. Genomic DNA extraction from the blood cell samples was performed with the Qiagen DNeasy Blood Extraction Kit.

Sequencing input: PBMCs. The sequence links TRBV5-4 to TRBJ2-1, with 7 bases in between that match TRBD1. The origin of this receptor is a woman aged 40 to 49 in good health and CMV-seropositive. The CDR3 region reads CASSFRQGYSYNEQFF. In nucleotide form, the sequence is TGTGCCAGCAGCTTCAGACAGGGATACTCCTACAATGAGCAGTTCTTC.